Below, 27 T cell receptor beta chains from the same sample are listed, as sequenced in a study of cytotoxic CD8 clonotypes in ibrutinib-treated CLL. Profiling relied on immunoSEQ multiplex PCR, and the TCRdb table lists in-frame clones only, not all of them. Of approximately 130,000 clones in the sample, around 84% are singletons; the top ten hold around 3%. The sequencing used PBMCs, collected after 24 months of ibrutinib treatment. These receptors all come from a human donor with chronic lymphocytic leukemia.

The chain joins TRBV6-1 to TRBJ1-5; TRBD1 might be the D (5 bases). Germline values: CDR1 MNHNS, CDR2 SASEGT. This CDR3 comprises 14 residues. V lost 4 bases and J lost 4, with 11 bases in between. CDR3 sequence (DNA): TGTGCCAGCAGTGTCGGGGGAGGAAATCAGCCCCAGCATTTT. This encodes CASSVGGGNQPQHF.

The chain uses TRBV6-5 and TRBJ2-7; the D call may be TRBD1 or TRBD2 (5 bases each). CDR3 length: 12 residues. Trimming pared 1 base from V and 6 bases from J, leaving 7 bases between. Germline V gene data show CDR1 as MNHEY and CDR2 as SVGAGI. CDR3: CASSYFGTEQYF. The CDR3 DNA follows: TGTGCCAGCAGTTACTTCGGGACCGAGCAGTACTTC.

The CDR3: CASTPSGTGGEKLFF. The CDR3 bases are TGTGCCAGTACCCCATCCGGGACAGGGGGGGAAAAACTGTTTTTT. This chain joins TRBV19 and TRBJ1-4; 11 nucleotides align to TRBD1. After removal of 7 bases from V and 8 bases from J, the junction contained 9 bases not matched to a gene. This CDR3 contains 15 residues. The V gene's germline CDR1 is LNHDA and CDR2 SQIVND (reference sequence).

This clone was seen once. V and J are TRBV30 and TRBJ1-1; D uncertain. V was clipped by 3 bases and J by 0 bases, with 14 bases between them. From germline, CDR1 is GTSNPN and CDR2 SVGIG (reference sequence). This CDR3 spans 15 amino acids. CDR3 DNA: TGTGCCTGGAGCCTCCCTGACAAATTGAACACTGAAGCTTTCTTT. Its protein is CAWSLPDKLNTEAFF.

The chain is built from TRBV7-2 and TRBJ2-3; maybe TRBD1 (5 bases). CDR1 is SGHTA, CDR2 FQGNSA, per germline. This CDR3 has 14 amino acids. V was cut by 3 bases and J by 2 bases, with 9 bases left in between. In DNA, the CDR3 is TGTGCCAGCAGCTTCTCGGACAACACAGATACGCAGTATTTT. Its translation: CASSFSDNTDTQYF.

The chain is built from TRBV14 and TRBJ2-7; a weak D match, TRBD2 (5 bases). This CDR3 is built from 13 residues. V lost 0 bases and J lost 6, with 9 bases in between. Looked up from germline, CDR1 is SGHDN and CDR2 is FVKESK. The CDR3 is CASSQERGFEQYF. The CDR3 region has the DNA TGTGCCAGCAGCCAAGAACGCGGGTTCGAGCAGTACTTC.

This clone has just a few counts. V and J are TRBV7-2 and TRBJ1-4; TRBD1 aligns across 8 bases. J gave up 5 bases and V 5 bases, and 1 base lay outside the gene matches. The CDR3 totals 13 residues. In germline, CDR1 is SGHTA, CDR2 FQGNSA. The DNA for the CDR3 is TGTGCCAGCAGCCGGACAGGGAATGAAAAACTGTTTTTT. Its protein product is CASSRTGNEKLFF.

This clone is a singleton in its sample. The chain's CDR3 is CASSLNRGTEAFF. The CDR3 coding sequence is TGTGCCAGCAGCCTTAACAGGGGAACTGAAGCTTTCTTT. This chain connects TRBV6-5 to TRBJ1-1; 7 bases fit TRBD1. The germline gives CDR1 MNHEY, CDR2 SVGAGI. The V and J ends lost 6 bases and 5 bases, in that order; junction bases with no gene match: 6. The CDR3 has 13 residues.

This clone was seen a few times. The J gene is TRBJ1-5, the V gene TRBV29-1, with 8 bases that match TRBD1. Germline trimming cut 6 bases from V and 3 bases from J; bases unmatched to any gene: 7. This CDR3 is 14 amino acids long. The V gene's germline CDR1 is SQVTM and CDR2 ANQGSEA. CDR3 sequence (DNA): TGCAGCGTCGTGGAGGGACAGGTCAATCAGCCCCAGCATTTT. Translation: CSVVEGQVNQPQHF.

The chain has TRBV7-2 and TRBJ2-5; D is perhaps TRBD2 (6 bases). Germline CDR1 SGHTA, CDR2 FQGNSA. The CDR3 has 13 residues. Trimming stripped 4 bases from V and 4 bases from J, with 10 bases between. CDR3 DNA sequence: TGTGCCAGCAGCTCCCCTAGCGCAGAGACCCAGTACTTC. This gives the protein CASSSPSAETQYF.

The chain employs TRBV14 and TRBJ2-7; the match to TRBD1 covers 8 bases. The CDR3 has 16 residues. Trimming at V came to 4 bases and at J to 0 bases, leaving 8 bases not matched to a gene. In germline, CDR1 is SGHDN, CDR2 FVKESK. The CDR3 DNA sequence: TGTGCCAGCAGCCCAATACGGACAGGGTTCTCCTACGAGCAGTACTTC. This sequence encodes CASSPIRTGFSYEQYF.

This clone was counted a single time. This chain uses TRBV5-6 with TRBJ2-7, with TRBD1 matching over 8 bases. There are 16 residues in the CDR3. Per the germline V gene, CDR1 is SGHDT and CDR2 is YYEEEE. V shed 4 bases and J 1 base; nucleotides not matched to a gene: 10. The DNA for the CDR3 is TGTGCCAGCAGCCCGTTACAGGGGGGTCCGTCCTACGAGCAGTACTTC. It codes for CASSPLQGGPSYEQYF.

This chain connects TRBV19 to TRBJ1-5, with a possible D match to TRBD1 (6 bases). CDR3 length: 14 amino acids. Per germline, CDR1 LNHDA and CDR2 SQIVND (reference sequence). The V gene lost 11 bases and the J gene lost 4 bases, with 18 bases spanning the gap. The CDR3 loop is CASLSDRPNQPQHF. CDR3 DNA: TGTGCCTCCCTCTCAGACAGGCCGAATCAGCCCCAGCATTTT.

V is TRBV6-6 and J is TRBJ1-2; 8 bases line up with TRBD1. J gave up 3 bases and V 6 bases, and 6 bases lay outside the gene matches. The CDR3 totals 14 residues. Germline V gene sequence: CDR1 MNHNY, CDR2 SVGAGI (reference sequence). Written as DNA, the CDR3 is TGTGCCAGCAGCCCGGGACAGGCCGACTATGGCTACACCTTC. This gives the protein CASSPGQADYGYTF.

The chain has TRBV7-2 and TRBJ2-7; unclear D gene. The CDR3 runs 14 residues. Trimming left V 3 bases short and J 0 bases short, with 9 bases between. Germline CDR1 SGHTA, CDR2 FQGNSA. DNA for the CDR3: TGTGCCAGCAGCTTCTCACAGAGCTCCTACGAGCAGTACTTC. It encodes CASSFSQSSYEQYF.

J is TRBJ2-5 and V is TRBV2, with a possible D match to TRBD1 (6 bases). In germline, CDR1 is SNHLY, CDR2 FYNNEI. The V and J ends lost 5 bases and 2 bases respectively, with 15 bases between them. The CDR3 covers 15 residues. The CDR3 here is CASSPYRVGQETQYF. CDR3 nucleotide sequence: TGTGCCAGCAGTCCATACAGGGTAGGGCAAGAGACCCAGTACTTC.

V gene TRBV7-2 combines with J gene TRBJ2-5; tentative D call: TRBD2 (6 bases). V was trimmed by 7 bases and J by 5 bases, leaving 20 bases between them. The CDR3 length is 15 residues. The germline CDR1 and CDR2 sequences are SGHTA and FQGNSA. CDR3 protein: CASTSRRDLGETQYF. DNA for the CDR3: TGTGCCAGCACCTCAAGGCGGGACCTTGGGGAGACCCAGTACTTC.

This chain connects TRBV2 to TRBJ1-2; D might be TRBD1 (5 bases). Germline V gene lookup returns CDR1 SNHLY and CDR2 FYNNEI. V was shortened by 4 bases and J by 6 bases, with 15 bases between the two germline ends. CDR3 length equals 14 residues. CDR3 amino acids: CASSGQISFDGYTF. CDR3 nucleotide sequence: TGTGCCAGCAGTGGACAGATCTCGTTCGATGGCTACACCTTC. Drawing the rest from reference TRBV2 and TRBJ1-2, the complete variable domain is EPEVTQTPSHQVTQMGQEVILRCVPISNHLYFYWYRQILGQKVEFLVSFYNNEISEKSEIFDDQFSVERPDGSNFTLKIRSTKLEDSAMYFCASSGQISFDGYTFGSGTRLTVV.

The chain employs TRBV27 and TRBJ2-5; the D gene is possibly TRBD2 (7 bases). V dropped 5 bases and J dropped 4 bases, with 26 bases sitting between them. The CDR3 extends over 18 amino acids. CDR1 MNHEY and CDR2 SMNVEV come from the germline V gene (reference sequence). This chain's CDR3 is CASSPPRLWGGQGETQYF. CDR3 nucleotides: TGTGCCAGCAGTCCTCCCCGTTTGTGGGGGGGGCAGGGAGAGACCCAGTACTTC.

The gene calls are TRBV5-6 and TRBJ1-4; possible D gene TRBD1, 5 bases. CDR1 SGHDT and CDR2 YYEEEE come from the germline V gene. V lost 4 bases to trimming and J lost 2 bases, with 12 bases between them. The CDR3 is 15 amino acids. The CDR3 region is CASSVAGSTNEKLFF. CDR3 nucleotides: TGTGCCAGCAGCGTAGCAGGGAGCACTAATGAAAAACTGTTTTTT.

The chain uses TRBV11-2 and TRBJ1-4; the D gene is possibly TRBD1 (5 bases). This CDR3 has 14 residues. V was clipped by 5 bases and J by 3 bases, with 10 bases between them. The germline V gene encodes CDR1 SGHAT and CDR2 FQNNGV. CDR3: CASSKGAPNEKLFF. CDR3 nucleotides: TGTGCCAGCAGCAAAGGGGCTCCTAATGAAAAACTGTTTTTT.

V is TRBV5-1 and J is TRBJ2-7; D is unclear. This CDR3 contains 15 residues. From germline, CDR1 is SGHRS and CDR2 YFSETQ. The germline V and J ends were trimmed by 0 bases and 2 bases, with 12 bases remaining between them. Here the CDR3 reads CASSLGQTATYEQYF. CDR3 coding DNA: TGCGCCAGCAGCTTGGGGCAGACCGCGACCTACGAGCAGTACTTC.

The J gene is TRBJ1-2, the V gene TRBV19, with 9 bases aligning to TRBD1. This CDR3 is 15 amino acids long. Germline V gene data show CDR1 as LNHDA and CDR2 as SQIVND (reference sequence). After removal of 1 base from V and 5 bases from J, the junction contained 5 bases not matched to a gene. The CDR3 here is CASSIVGQGFYGYTF. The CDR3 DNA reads TGTGCCAGTAGTATAGTGGGACAGGGATTTTATGGCTACACCTTC.

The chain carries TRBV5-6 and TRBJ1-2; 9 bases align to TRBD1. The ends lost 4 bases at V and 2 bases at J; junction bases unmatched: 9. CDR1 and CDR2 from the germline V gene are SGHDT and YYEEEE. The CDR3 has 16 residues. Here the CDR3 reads CASSVGTGLSNYGYTF. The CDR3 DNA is TGTGCCAGCAGCGTGGGGACAGGGTTATCAAACTATGGCTACACCTTC.

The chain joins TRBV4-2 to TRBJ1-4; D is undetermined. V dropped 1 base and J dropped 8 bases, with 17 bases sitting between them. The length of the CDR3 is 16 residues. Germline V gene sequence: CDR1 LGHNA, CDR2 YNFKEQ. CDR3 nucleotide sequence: TGTGCCAGCAGCCAAGGGTTGGGAAGCGGTGACGAAAAACTGTTTTTT. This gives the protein CASSQGLGSGDEKLFF.

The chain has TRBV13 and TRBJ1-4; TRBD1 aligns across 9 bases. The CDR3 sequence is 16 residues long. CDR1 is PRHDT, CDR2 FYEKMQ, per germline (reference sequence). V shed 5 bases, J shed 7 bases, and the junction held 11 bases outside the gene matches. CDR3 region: CASSLYGQGIVEKLFF. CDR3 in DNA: TGTGCCAGCAGCCTCTACGGACAGGGGATCGTTGAAAAACTGTTTTTT.

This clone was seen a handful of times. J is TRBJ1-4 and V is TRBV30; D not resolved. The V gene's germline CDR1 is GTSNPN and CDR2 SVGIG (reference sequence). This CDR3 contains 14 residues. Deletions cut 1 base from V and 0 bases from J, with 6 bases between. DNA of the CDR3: TGTGCCTGGAGTGGTCCTCCAACTAATGAAAAACTGTTTTTT. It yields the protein CAWSGPPTNEKLFF.